These 11 T cell receptor beta chains share one sample of origin, sequenced in a study of blood T cell repertoires in COVID-19. Repertoires were generated with immunoSEQ multiplex PCR, while TCRdb's copy carries only in-frame clones and drops some. The profile shows about 290,000 clones, 85% of them singletons. Material: peripheral blood. The receptor set was obtained from a woman aged 45-65 years with active or convalescent COVID-19.

V and J are TRBV5-1 and TRBJ2-7, with 12 bases matching TRBD2. V lost 2 bases and J lost 1; bases outside the gene matches: 13. Looked up from germline, CDR1 is SGHRS and CDR2 is YFSETQ. This CDR3 region has 19 residues. CDR3 nucleotide sequence: TGCGCCAGCAGCTTAAACGGGGCTAGCGGGAGGGGGGAGTCCTACGAGCAGTACTTC. It encodes CASSLNGASGRGESYEQYF.

J is TRBJ2-1 and V is TRBV6-4, with 9 bases lining up with TRBD2. CDR1 and CDR2 (germline): MRHNA, SNTAGT. Unmatched junction bases numbered 9, after V lost 6 bases and J lost 3 bases. The CDR3 contains 16 residues. The CDR3 sequence: CASSKEASGVYNEQFF. DNA of the CDR3: TGTGCCAGCAGCAAGGAGGCTAGCGGGGTCTACAATGAGCAGTTCTTC.

This clone was observed once. The V call is TRBV18, the J call TRBJ1-1, with D uncertain. Germline CDR1 is KGHSH and CDR2 is LQKENI. The CDR3 totals 13 residues. The ends were cut back, 5 bases at V and 1 base at J, with 8 bases in the middle. The CDR3 DNA reads as TGTGCCAGCTCAGCCAACAGGAACACTGAAGCTTTCTTT. Its protein product is CASSANRNTEAFF. The variable domain in full, with the rest retrieved from reference TRBV18 and TRBJ1-1, is NAGVMQNPRHLVRRRGQEARLRCSPMKGHSHVYWYRQLPEEGLKFMVYLQKENIIDESGMPKERFSAEFPKEGPSILRIQQVVRGDSAAYFCASSANRNTEAFFGQGTRLTVV.

The sample holds a few counts of this clone. The chain couples TRBV10-3 to TRBJ1-2, with 8 bases aligning to TRBD1. Germline V gene data show CDR1 as ENHRY and CDR2 as SYGVKD. The junction had 14 bases not matched to a gene; V was cut back by 6 bases and J by 8 bases. The CDR3 totals 15 residues. CDR3 sequence: CAIRPTGQDAIGYTF. CDR3 sequence (DNA): TGTGCCATCAGACCTACGGGACAGGACGCCATAGGCTACACCTTC.

The V call is TRBV4-1, the J call TRBJ2-5, with 7 bases aligning to TRBD2. J lost 4 bases, V lost 2 bases, and 1 base had no gene match. Germline V gene sequence: CDR1 MGHRA, CDR2 YSYEKL. The CDR3 extends over 13 amino acids. CDR3 amino acids: CASSQREGETQYF. The CDR3 nucleotides read TGCGCCAGCAGCCAAAGGGAGGGAGAGACCCAGTACTTC.

The V call is TRBV5-1, the J call TRBJ1-1; D not certain. The CDR3 is made up of 15 amino acids. The germline V gene encodes CDR1 SGHRS and CDR2 YFSETQ. Deletions cut 0 bases from V and 2 bases from J, with 11 bases between. The CDR3 region is CASSLVIAGNTEAFF. In nucleotides, the CDR3 is TGCGCCAGCAGCTTGGTTATAGCTGGTAACACTGAAGCTTTCTTT.

The J gene is TRBJ2-1, the V gene TRBV5-1; 8 bases map to TRBD2. CDR1 SGHRS and CDR2 YFSETQ come from the germline V gene. The trim removed 3 bases at V and 0 bases at J, leaving 5 bases unmatched. The CDR3 runs 16 residues. CDR3 DNA: TGCGCCAGCAGCTACGTAGCGGGGAGCTCCTACAATGAGCAGTTCTTC. Its translation: CASSYVAGSSYNEQFF.

This chain links TRBV9 with TRBJ2-1; 8 bases map to TRBD2. V lost 4 bases to trimming and J lost 7 bases; unmatched junction nucleotides: 10. The germline CDR1 and CDR2 sequences are SGDLS and YYNGEE. The CDR3 length is 15 residues. As DNA, the CDR3 is TGTGCCAGCAGCCCCCACAGCGGGAGTGGGAATGAGCAGTTCTTC. The encoded protein is CASSPHSGSGNEQFF.

The V call is TRBV19, the J call TRBJ1-1; 7 bases align to TRBD1. Germline-derived CDR1 and CDR2 are LNHDA and SQIVND (reference sequence). The trim removed 4 bases at V and 1 base at J, leaving 9 bases unmatched. The CDR3 covers 16 residues. CDR3 nucleotide sequence: TGTGCCAGTAGTACCCCTCGACAGGGTCGGAACACTGAAGCTTTCTTT. Amino acid sequence: CASSTPRQGRNTEAFF.

V is TRBV7-6 and J is TRBJ2-2; 7 bases align to TRBD1. Germline CDR1 and CDR2: SGHVS and FNYEAQ. The CDR3 spans 16 residues. V lost 1 base, J lost 0 bases, and 2 bases stayed unmatched. CDR3 bases: TGTGCCAGCAGCTTAGGTGGGACAGCGAACACCGGGGAGCTGTTTTTT. Amino acid sequence: CASSLGGTANTGELFF. Based on the CDR3 plus reference TRBV7-6 and TRBJ2-2, the full variable domain is GAGVSQSPRYKVTKRGQDVALRCDPISGHVSLYWYRQALGQGPEFLTYFNYEAQQDKSGLPNDRFSAERPEGSISTLTIQRTEQRDSAMYRCASSLGGTANTGELFFGEGSRLTVL.

The rearrangement uses TRBV14 and TRBJ1-1; no clear D gene. Germline V gene lookup returns CDR1 SGHDN and CDR2 FVKESK. V was clipped by 1 base and J by 8 bases, with 11 bases between them. This CDR3 has 13 residues. CDR3 bases: TGTGCCAGCAGCCAAGCGCGGGGTACCGAAGCTTTCTTT. Translation gives CASSQARGTEAFF.